The source of this TCR beta chain is a study of cytomegalovirus exposure and HLA in healthy donors. Participants comprised healthy donors of bone marrow. Use of 60 Vbeta and 13 Jbeta primers characterized the PCR. The data were produced by immunoSEQ multiplex PCR, yet TCRdb's version contains in-frame clones alone and is incomplete. The repertoire holds around 200,000 clones, with over 70% as singletons. This CDR3 is 14 amino acids long. V lost 7 bases to trimming and J lost 2 bases, with 14 bases between them. CDR1 MNHEY and CDR2 SVGAGI come from the germline V gene. The clonotype was recovered from a man in his fifties or sixties in good health and CMV-seronegative. Sequenced input: PBMCs. The rearrangement uses TRBV6-5 and TRBJ2-5, with D uncertain. This CDR3 reads CASNPLTLQETQYF. The CDR3, as DNA: TGTGCCAGCAACCCCCTGACTTTACAAGAGACCCAGTACTTC.